Following are 21 T cell receptor beta chains from one sample sequenced in a study of CD8+ T cells in alopecia areata. Extraction and reverse transcription of RNA yielded cDNA as the sequencing template. Method: immunoSEQ multiplex PCR; TCRdb's copy keeps in-frame clones and lacks some. The sample contains some 110,000 clones, approximately 52% of which appear only once. Treatment denoted: oral pan-JAK inhibitor, 5-10 mg twice daily. This specimen was CD8+ T cells sorted from blood, taken at week 4, from a patient treated with tofacitinib. These receptor sequences come from a human donor with alopecia areata.

This clone has more than one count but fewer than ten. V gene TRBV15 combines with J gene TRBJ2-5, with D maybe TRBD2 (6 bases). The V end lost 8 bases, the J end lost 2 bases, and 15 bases lay between the germline ends. Germline assignment: CDR1 LNHNV and CDR2 YYDKDF (reference sequence). CDR3 length: 14 residues. The CDR3 DNA reads TGTGCCACCGCGAGGGACTTGGGACAAGAGACCCAGTACTTC. Translating gives CATARDLGQETQYF.

The chain has TRBV29-1 and TRBJ2-7, with D hard to call. This CDR3 has 11 amino acids. V lost 7 bases to trimming and J lost 6 bases, with 13 bases between them. CDR1 and CDR2 from the germline V gene are SQVTM and ANQGSEA. CDR3 amino acids: CSAAKVTEQYF. For the CDR3, the DNA is TGCAGCGCAGCAAAAGTAACCGAGCAGTACTTC.

The chain is built from TRBV29-1 and TRBJ2-1, with 8 bases that match TRBD1. The J segment lost 3 bases and the V segment lost 0 bases, leaving 10 bases of the junction unmatched. This CDR3 region has 17 residues. Per germline, CDR1 SQVTM and CDR2 ANQGSEA. The CDR3 bases are TGCAGCGTTGAAGACCAACCCCGGACAGGGATCTACAATGAGCAGTTCTTC. Translation: CSVEDQPRTGIYNEQFF.

This clone was found a few times. The chain recombines TRBV11-2 with TRBJ1-6, with 9 bases that match TRBD1. The ends lost 5 bases at V and 6 bases at J; junction bases unmatched: 8. In germline, CDR1 is SGHAT, CDR2 FQNNGV. The CDR3 loop spans 16 amino acids. The CDR3: CASSPLGTGSNSPLHF. The CDR3, as DNA: TGTGCCAGCAGCCCATTGGGGACAGGGAGTAATTCACCCCTCCACTTT.

The rearrangement joins TRBV27 to TRBJ2-7, with D maybe TRBD1 (5 bases). The CDR3 has 13 residues. The germline CDR1 and CDR2 sequences are MNHEY and SMNVEV (reference sequence). Trimming removed 2 bases at V and 4 bases at J, with 9 bases between. The CDR3 DNA follows: TGTGCCAGCAGTTTAAGAAGACAGTACGAGCAGTACTTC. It is translated as CASSLRRQYEQYF.

The chain joins TRBV30 to TRBJ1-1; no clear D. CDR3 length: 15 amino acids. V gave up 0 bases and J gave up 0 bases, with 11 bases separating them. Germline V lookup: CDR1 GTSNPN, CDR2 SVGIG (reference sequence). The DNA for the CDR3 is TGTGCCTGGAGTGTAGGAGAGGGCATGAACACTGAAGCTTTCTTT. This translates into CAWSVGEGMNTEAFF.

In this sample, this clone turned up a few times. The chain has TRBV29-1 and TRBJ2-7; D unclear. Germline values: CDR1 SQVTM, CDR2 ANQGSEA. This CDR3 contains 16 residues. The V gene lost 1 base and the J gene lost 3 bases, with 19 bases spanning the gap. In DNA, the CDR3 is TGCAGCGTTGAAGGGTCCGCGACCTCAGGAGACTACGAGCAGTACTTC. Protein: CSVEGSATSGDYEQYF.

The V and J genes are TRBV4-1 and TRBJ2-1; D unclear. Deletions cut 0 bases from V and 9 bases from J, with 6 bases between. This CDR3 contains 12 residues. Germline V gene lookup returns CDR1 MGHRA and CDR2 YSYEKL. In DNA, the CDR3 is TGCGCCAGCAGCCAAGATTCCTCTGAGCAGTTCTTC. Amino acids: CASSQDSSEQFF.

The chain uses TRBV7-8 and TRBJ2-1, with 14 bases fitting TRBD2. Germline V gives CDR1 SGHVS, CDR2 FQNEAQ. This CDR3 region has 20 residues. Trimming removed 6 bases from V and 3 bases from J; junction bases left unmatched: 16. CDR3 loop: CASRDRTGTSGGYLYNEQFF. The CDR3 region has the DNA TGTGCCAGCAGAGACAGAACAGGGACTAGCGGGGGCTACCTCTACAATGAGCAGTTCTTC.

The J gene is TRBJ2-7, the V gene TRBV29-1; 7 nucleotides align to TRBD1. In germline, CDR1 is SQVTM, CDR2 ANQGSEA. Trimming cost V 6 bases and J 2 bases; bases outside gene matches: 4. There are 12 residues in the CDR3. The CDR3 bases are TGCAGCGTGCGACAGGGCCCCTACGAGCAGTACTTC. It encodes CSVRQGPYEQYF.

V gene TRBV7-2 combines with J gene TRBJ1-2, with D unclear. CDR1 and CDR2 (germline): SGHTA, FQGNSA. The V and J ends lost 0 bases and 8 bases respectively, with 10 bases between them. The CDR3 runs to 13 residues. Here the CDR3 reads CASSLAFGKGYTF. The CDR3 nucleotides are TGTGCCAGCAGCTTAGCCTTCGGGAAGGGCTACACCTTC.

The genes are TRBV5-1 and TRBJ2-3; 10 bases are a match to TRBD2. CDR1 SGHRS and CDR2 YFSETQ come from the germline V gene. This CDR3 is built from 15 residues. The trim removed 4 bases at V and 1 base at J, leaving 3 bases unmatched. CDR3 sequence (DNA): TGCGCCAGCAGCCCCGGGACTAGCGGCACAGATACGCAGTATTTT. Its translation: CASSPGTSGTDTQYF.

The table lists this clone with a few counts. The V call is TRBV29-1, the J call TRBJ2-7; maybe TRBD2 (6 bases). The CDR3 length is 13 residues. Per germline, CDR1 SQVTM and CDR2 ANQGSEA. V lost 1 base and J lost 4, with 11 bases in between. The DNA for the CDR3 is TGCAGCGTTGAAGGGAGGGAGGATTACGAGCAGTACTTC. Translating gives CSVEGREDYEQYF.

V and J are TRBV30 and TRBJ1-1, with no clear D. CDR1 GTSNPN and CDR2 SVGIG come from the germline V gene (reference sequence). This CDR3 comprises 13 residues. V lost 0 bases and J lost 2, with 7 bases in between. Here the CDR3 reads CAWSVNSNTEAFF. For the CDR3, the DNA is TGTGCCTGGAGTGTAAACAGTAACACTGAAGCTTTCTTT. The complete variable domain, with remaining parts taken from reference TRBV30 and TRBJ1-1, reads SQTIHQWPATLVQPVGSPLSLECTVEGTSNPNLYWYRQAAGRGLQLLFYSVGIGQISSEVPQNLSASRPQDRQFILSSKKLLLSDSGFYLCAWSVNSNTEAFFGQGTRLTVV.

The chain is built from TRBV29-1 and TRBJ2-5; D is unclear. There are 12 residues in the CDR3. V was shortened by 4 bases and J by 7 bases, with 13 bases between the two germline ends. Germline values: CDR1 SQVTM, CDR2 ANQGSEA. The DNA for the CDR3 is TGCAGCGTTGCCTCCAGCCTAGGGACCCAGTACTTC. This translates into CSVASSLGTQYF.

The table lists this clone with a few counts. This chain joins TRBV7-9 and TRBJ2-5; D remains unclear. The CDR3 is 13 residues long. Trimming shortened V by 1 base and J by 10 bases, and 13 bases separated the two germline ends. Germline values: CDR1 SEHNR, CDR2 FQNEAQ (reference sequence). CDR3 in amino acids: CASSLGTADDQYF. CDR3 DNA sequence: TGTGCCAGCAGCTTAGGAACCGCAGACGACCAGTACTTC.

This CDR3 reads CSVVSGSVESNEQFF. CDR3 sequence (DNA): TGCAGCGTTGTGTCGGGGTCGGTCGAGTCCAATGAGCAGTTCTTC. This chain connects TRBV29-1 to TRBJ2-1; a weak D match, TRBD2 (5 bases). Germline V gives CDR1 SQVTM, CDR2 ANQGSEA. The CDR3 loop spans 15 amino acids. V was clipped by 4 bases and J by 6 bases, with 19 bases between them.

The V and J genes are TRBV11-2 and TRBJ2-1; 8 bases line up with TRBD2. Looked up from germline, CDR1 is SGHAT and CDR2 is FQNNGV. Trimming took 4 bases from V and 7 from J; bases not matched to a gene: 6. This CDR3 spans 14 amino acids. This chain's CDR3 is CASSYSGGGNEQFF. DNA of the CDR3: TGTGCCAGCAGCTACAGCGGGGGCGGGAATGAGCAGTTCTTC.

The chain joins TRBV30 to TRBJ2-7; perhaps TRBD2 as D (6 bases). CDR1 and CDR2 (germline): GTSNPN, SVGIG (reference sequence). The CDR3 runs to 12 residues. V lost 8 bases, J lost 6 bases, and 17 bases lay in between. The CDR3 DNA reads TGTGCCAGTATGACTAGTCTCTCCGAGCAGTACTTC. Its translation is CASMTSLSEQYF. Using reference TRBV30 and TRBJ2-7 for the parts outside the CDR3, the full variable domain is SQTIHQWPATLVQPVGSPLSLECTVEGTSNPNLYWYRQAAGRGLQLLFYSVGIGQISSEVPQNLSASRPQDRQFILSSKKLLLSDSGFYLCASMTSLSEQYFGPGTRLTVT.

Many counts were recorded for this clone. This chain connects TRBV6-5 to TRBJ2-5, with 9 nucleotides matching TRBD1. In germline, CDR1 is MNHEY, CDR2 SVGAGI. Trimming removed 7 bases from V and 5 bases from J; junction bases left unmatched: 11. The CDR3 covers 15 residues. CDR3 DNA: TGTGCCAGCAAGGGGGGGGACAGGGAGATGGAGACCCAGTACTTC. Its translation is CASKGGDREMETQYF.

The chain joins TRBV25-1 to TRBJ1-6; D unclear. The germline CDR1 and CDR2 sequences are MGHDK and SYGVNS. The CDR3 loop spans 12 amino acids. Trimming shortened V by 2 bases and J by 10 bases, and 6 bases separated the two germline ends. CDR3: CASSEGSSPLHF. CDR3 nucleotide sequence: TGTGCCAGCAGTGAAGGAAGCTCACCCCTCCACTTT.